What follows are 2 T cell receptor beta chains derived from one specimen sequenced in a study of cytomegalovirus exposure and HLA in healthy donors. Profiling relied on immunoSEQ multiplex PCR, and the TCRdb table lists in-frame clones only, not all of them. Of approximately 97,000 clones in the sample, 90% to 95% were seen once. The sample taken for sequencing was PBMCs. These receptors were obtained from a woman in her 30s in good health and CMV-seropositive.

The chain couples TRBV11-2 to TRBJ2-1; the D gene is possibly TRBD2 (5 bases). The germline V and J ends were trimmed by 2 bases and 5 bases, with 13 bases remaining between them. The CDR3 sequence is 15 residues long. Germline assignment: CDR1 SGHAT and CDR2 FQNNGV. Here the CDR3 reads CASSLWRVVDNEQFF. The CDR3 DNA reads TGTGCCAGCAGCTTATGGCGGGTGGTGGACAATGAGCAGTTCTTC.

The chain couples TRBV19 to TRBJ1-2; TRBD1 agrees at 10 bases. This CDR3 region has 14 residues. V was pared by 4 bases and J by 4 bases, with 3 bases of the junction left unmatched. CDR1 is LNHDA and CDR2 is SQIVND in the germline V gene (reference sequence). The CDR3 DNA follows: TGTGCCAGTAGTAGGACAGGGGGTATCTATGGCTACACCTTC. Its protein is CASSRTGGIYGYTF.